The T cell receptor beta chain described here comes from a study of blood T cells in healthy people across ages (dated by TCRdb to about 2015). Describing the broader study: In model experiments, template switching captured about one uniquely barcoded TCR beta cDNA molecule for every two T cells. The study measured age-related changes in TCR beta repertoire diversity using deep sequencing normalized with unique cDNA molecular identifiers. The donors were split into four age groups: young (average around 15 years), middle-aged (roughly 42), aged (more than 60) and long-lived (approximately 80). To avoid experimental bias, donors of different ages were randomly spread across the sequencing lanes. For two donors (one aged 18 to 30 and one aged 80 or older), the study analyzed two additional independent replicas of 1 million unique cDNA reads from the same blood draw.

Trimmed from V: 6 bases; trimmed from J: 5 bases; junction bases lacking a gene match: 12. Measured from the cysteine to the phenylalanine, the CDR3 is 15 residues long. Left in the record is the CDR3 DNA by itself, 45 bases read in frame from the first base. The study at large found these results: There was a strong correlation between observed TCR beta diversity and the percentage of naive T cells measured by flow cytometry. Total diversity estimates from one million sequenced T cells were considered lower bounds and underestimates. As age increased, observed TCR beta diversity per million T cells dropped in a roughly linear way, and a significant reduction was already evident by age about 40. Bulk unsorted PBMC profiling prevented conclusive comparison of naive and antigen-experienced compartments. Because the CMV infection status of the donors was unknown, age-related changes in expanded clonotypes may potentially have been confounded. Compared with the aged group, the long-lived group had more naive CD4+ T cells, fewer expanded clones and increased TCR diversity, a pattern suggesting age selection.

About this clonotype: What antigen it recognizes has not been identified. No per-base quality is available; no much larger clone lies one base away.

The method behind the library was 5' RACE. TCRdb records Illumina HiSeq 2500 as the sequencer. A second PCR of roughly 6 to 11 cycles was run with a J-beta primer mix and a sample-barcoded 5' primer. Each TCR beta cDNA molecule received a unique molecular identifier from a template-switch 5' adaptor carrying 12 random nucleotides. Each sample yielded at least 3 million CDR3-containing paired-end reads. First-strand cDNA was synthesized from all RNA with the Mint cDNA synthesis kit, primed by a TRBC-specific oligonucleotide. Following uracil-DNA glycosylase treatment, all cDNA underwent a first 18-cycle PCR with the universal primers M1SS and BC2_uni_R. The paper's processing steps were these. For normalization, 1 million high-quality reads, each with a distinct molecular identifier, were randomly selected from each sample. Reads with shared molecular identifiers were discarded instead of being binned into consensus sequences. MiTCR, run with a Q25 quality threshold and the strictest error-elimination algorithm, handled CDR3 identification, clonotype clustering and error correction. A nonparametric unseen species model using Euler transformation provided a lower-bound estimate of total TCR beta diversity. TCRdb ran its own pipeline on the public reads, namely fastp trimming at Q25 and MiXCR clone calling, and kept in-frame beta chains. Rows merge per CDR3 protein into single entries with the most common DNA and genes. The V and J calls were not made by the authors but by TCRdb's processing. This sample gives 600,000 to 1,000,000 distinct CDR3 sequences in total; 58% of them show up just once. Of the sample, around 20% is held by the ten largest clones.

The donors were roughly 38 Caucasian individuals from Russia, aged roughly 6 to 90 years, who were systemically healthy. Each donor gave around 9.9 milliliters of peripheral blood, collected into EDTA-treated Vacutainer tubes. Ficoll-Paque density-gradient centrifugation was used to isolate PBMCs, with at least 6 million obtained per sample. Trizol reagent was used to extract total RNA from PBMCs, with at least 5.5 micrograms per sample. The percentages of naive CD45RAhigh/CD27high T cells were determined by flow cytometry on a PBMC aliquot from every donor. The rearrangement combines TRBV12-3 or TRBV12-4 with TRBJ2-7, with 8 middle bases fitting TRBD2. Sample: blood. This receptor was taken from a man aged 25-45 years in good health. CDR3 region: CASSGASGSFDEQYF. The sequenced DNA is TGTGCCAGCAGCGGGGCGAGCGGGAGCTTCGACGAGCAGTACTTC.